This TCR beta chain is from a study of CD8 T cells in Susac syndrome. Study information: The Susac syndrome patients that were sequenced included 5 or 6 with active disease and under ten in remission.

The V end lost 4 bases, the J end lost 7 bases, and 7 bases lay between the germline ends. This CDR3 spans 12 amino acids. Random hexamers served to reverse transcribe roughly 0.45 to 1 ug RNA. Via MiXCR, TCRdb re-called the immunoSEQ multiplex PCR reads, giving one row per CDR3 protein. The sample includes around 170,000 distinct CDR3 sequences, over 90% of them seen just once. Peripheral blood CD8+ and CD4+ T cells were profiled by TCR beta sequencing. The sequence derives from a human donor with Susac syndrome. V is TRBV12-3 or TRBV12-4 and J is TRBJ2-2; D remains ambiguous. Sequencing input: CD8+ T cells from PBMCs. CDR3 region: CASSSPGGELFF. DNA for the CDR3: TGTGCCAGCAGTTCCCCCGGCGGGGAGCTGTTTTTT.